The 6 T cell receptor beta chains below were found in one sample sequenced in a study of T cells in Graves' hyperthyroidism and ophthalmopathy. TCR beta CDR3 regions were amplified from RNA transcripts. TCR CDR3 underwent first-round RT-PCR with the HTBI primer set. TCRdb reprocessed the multiplex PCR reads with MiXCR, giving one entry per CDR3 protein. This sample has about 600,000 distinct CDR3 sequences, with roughly 15% found just once. Sequences were obtained from blood. The receptors stem from a woman aged 50 to 60 with Graves' ophthalmopathy.

Many counts were recorded for this clonotype. The chain has TRBV2 and TRBJ1-1, with D tentatively TRBD1 (6 bases). Trimming left V 5 bases short and J 8 bases short, with 12 bases between. CDR1 is SNHLY, CDR2 FYNNEI, per germline. The CDR3 runs to 12 residues. The DNA of the CDR3 is TGTGCCAGCAGTCGGGACACGGGAGAAGCTTTCTTT. Its protein is CASSRDTGEAFF.

The rearrangement links TRBV24-1 to TRBJ2-3, with 9 bases that match TRBD2. Germline CDR1 reads KGHDR; CDR2 reads SFDVKD. The ends lost 4 bases at V and 0 bases at J; junction bases unmatched: 4. This CDR3 has 16 residues. CDR3 region: CATSEASGISTDTQYF. CDR3 nucleotide sequence: TGTGCCACCAGTGAAGCTAGCGGGATAAGCACAGATACGCAGTATTTT.

Only a few counts were recorded for this clonotype. V usage is TRBV3-1 and J usage is TRBJ2-1, with 9 nucleotides matching TRBD2. The CDR3 has 17 amino acids. The J segment lost 1 base and the V segment lost 4 bases, leaving 8 bases of the junction unmatched. CDR1 LGHDT and CDR2 YNNKEL come from the germline V gene (reference sequence). The CDR3 DNA sequence: TGTGCCAGCAGCCCCACGGGACTAGCAAAGTCCTACAATGAGCAGTTCTTC. Protein: CASSPTGLAKSYNEQFF.

This clonotype was observed a few times. The chain combines TRBV5-6 with TRBJ2-1, with 10 bases identical to TRBD1. The CDR3 is 16 amino acids. Germline V gene data show CDR1 as SGHDT and CDR2 as YYEEEE. The junction had 3 bases not matched to a gene; V was cut back by 1 base and J by 2 bases. The CDR3, as DNA: TGTGCCAGCAGCTTGCCCGGACAGGGGGCCTACAATGAGCAGTTCTTC. Protein sequence: CASSLPGQGAYNEQFF.

At least ten counts were recorded for this clonotype. The J gene is TRBJ2-7, the V gene TRBV28; D is unclear. The germline V and J ends were trimmed by 5 bases and 2 bases, with 7 bases remaining between them. Germline loops: CDR1 MDHEN, CDR2 SYDVKM. CDR3 length: 12 amino acids. This chain's CDR3 is CASSPSPYEQYF. CDR3 nucleotides: TGTGCCAGCAGTCCATCACCCTACGAGCAGTACTTC.

This clonotype was recorded at least ten times. The chain is built from TRBV12-3 or TRBV12-4 and TRBJ2-3; D is perhaps TRBD1 or TRBD2 (5 bases each). Trimming took 4 bases from V and 0 from J, leaving 17 bases between them. There are 17 residues in the CDR3. CDR3 nucleotides: TGTGCCAGCAGTTCCATCCGCAGGGAGCGTAGCACAGATACGCAGTATTTT. As protein: CASSSIRRERSTDTQYF.